A single sample gave rise to the 8 T cell receptor beta chains below, sequenced in a study of blood T cell repertoires in COVID-19 (dated by TCRdb to the early 2020s). Library generation was performed with the immunoSEQ multiplex PCR assay. Drawn from immuneACCESS, this table holds only the in-frame rearrangements with V and J called that TCRdb kept. Clones are partly lost; checked studies trace under half to an unresolved V gene and leave the rest unexplained. This sample has 250,000 to 300,000 clones in its table, and roughly 91% of those were observed once. The top ten hold roughly 2% of the sample. Sequencing used PBMCs or T cells enriched from blood (not recorded which). Receptors originate from a woman in her sixties or seventies in a cohort exposed to, infected with or recovered from COVID-19 (not recorded which).

The CDR3 loop reads CASRAGVDSYEQYF. The DNA of the CDR3 is TGTGCCAGCAGGGCGGGAGTAGATAGTTACGAGCAGTACTTC. The V and J genes are TRBV6-8 and TRBJ2-7, with 7 bases lining up with TRBD2. With 6 bases clipped from V and 4 bases from J, the junction kept 9 bases outside the gene matches. The CDR3 sequence is 14 residues long. Per germline, CDR1 MNHGY and CDR2 SAAAGT.

The chain links TRBV9 to TRBJ2-1, with TRBD2 matching 7 bases. V shed 7 bases and J 3 bases; nucleotides not matched to a gene: 7. Germline V gene lookup returns CDR1 SGDLS and CDR2 YYNGEE. The CDR3 extends over 14 amino acids. The DNA for the CDR3 is TGTGCCAGCGGCTCCCTAGCGGACTACAATGAGCAGTTCTTC. Translation gives CASGSLADYNEQFF.

V is TRBV5-6 and J is TRBJ2-7, with 10 positions matching TRBD1. This CDR3 is built from 12 residues. Unmatched junction bases numbered 1, after V lost 3 bases and J lost 7 bases. CDR1 is SGHDT and CDR2 is YYEEEE in the germline V gene. CDR3 amino acids: CASSWTGGEQYF. CDR3 in DNA: TGTGCCAGCAGCTGGACAGGGGGGGAGCAGTACTTC.

This chain joins TRBV14 and TRBJ1-2, with TRBD1 matching 8 bases. V trimming: 3 bases; J trimming: 6 bases; junction bases outside the gene matches: 3. Germline V gene data show CDR1 as SGHDN and CDR2 as FVKESK. This CDR3 contains 13 residues. The CDR3 region has the DNA TGTGCCAGCAGCCACTGGACAGGGCATGGCTACACCTTC. Its protein product is CASSHWTGHGYTF.

With respect to this clone: An end of the junction does not agree with germline; a read error may underlie this. CDR3 residues: CASSNPPSGAYTRELFF. The CDR3, as DNA: TGTGCCAGTAGTAACCCCCCTAGCGGGGCCTACACCAGGGAGCTGTTTTTT. The V gene is TRBV19, the J gene TRBJ2-2; 9 bases agree with TRBD2. CDR1 LNHDA and CDR2 SQIVND come from the germline V gene (reference sequence). The CDR3 length is 17 residues.

Only a few counts were recorded for this clone. CDR3 DNA sequence: TGTGCCAGCAGCGACAGAAACACCATATATTTT. Its translation: CASSDRNTIYF. The chain links TRBV9 to TRBJ1-3; no reliable D call. The germline V gene has CDR1 SGDLS and CDR2 YYNGEE. Trimming took off 3 bases at V and 5 bases at J, with 3 bases between the two ends. There are 11 residues in the CDR3.

The chain has TRBV6-5 and TRBJ1-3, with 11 bases that match TRBD1. V dropped 6 bases and J dropped 2; count of bases not matched to a gene: 3. The CDR3 runs to 15 residues. Germline V CDR1 and CDR2: MNHEY, SVGAGI. The CDR3 protein is CASRPDRGPGNTIYF. The CDR3 DNA sequence: TGTGCCAGCAGGCCGGACAGGGGGCCTGGAAACACCATATATTTT.

The chain has TRBV28 and TRBJ1-2; D is ambiguous. Trimming took off 6 bases at V and 1 base at J, with 18 bases between the two ends. The CDR3 is made up of 16 amino acids. Germline CDR1 and CDR2: MDHEN and SYDVKM. Written as DNA, the CDR3 is TGTGCCAGCAGCCGGACTACGGGCACTGGTAACTATGGCTACACCTTC. Amino acid sequence: CASSRTTGTGNYGYTF.